The 9 T cell receptor beta chains below all came from one sample that was sequenced in a study of T cell responses to AZD1222 COVID-19 vaccine (dated by TCRdb to about 2021). The time point label of this sample denotes: baseline before first vaccination. The receptor library was made with the immunoSEQ multiplex PCR assay. TCRdb's version of the immuneACCESS table is confined to in-frame rearrangements and falls short of the full clone set. An unresolved V gene accounts for under half of the shortfall where checked; the remainder is of unknown origin. This sample has roughly 45,000 clones in its table, and about 80% of those were observed once. In total, the top ten clones hold around 7% of the sample. The material was peripheral blood, obtained on day 0 of AZD1222 vaccination. These receptors were collected from an adult in good health.

The chain has TRBV18 and TRBJ2-1; TRBD1 or TRBD2 may be the D gene (5 bases each). CDR1 and CDR2 (germline): KGHSH, LQKENI. This CDR3 contains 14 residues. The germline V and J ends were trimmed by 8 bases and 6 bases, with 17 bases remaining between them. This chain's CDR3 is CASPSTRDLNEQFF. In DNA, the CDR3 is TGTGCCAGCCCTTCGACCAGGGACCTCAATGAGCAGTTCTTC.

The rearrangement uses TRBV19 and TRBJ2-5, with D possibly TRBD2 on 6 matching bases. CDR3 length: 14 residues. V lost 3 bases and J lost 5, with 13 bases in between. The germline gives CDR1 LNHDA, CDR2 SQIVND (reference sequence). CDR3 residues: CASSIGGNAETQYF. The CDR3 region has the DNA TGTGCCAGTAGTATTGGAGGGAACGCTGAGACCCAGTACTTC.

The chain has TRBV25-1 and TRBJ1-4, with D perhaps TRBD1 (6 bases). The V gene lost 5 bases and the J gene lost 6 bases, with 16 bases spanning the gap. The CDR3 loop spans 15 amino acids. CDR1 and CDR2 (germline): MGHDK, SYGVNS. The CDR3 spells CASSTSQGAHEKLFF. CDR3 in DNA: TGTGCCAGCAGTACCTCACAGGGTGCGCATGAAAAACTGTTTTTT.

J is TRBJ1-4 and V is TRBV18; 8 bases are a match to TRBD1. The V gene's germline CDR1 is KGHSH and CDR2 LQKENI. J lost 8 bases, V lost 4 bases, and 6 bases had no gene match. The CDR3 covers 14 residues. Written as DNA, the CDR3 is TGTGCCAGCTCACGACGGACAGGGAGGGAAAAACTGTTTTTT. This gives the protein CASSRRTGREKLFF.

The CDR3 region has the DNA TGTGCCAGCAGTTTTAGCGGGGCCCCCACAGATACGCAGTATTTT. Translated, it gives CASSFSGAPTDTQYF. The V call is TRBV5-4, the J call TRBJ2-3, with 8 nucleotides matching TRBD2. CDR3 length: 15 residues. The V gene's germline CDR1 is SGHNT and CDR2 YYREEE (reference sequence). V was pared by 5 bases and J by 2 bases, with 7 bases of the junction left unmatched.

The chain carries TRBV28 and TRBJ1-2; D gene uncertain. The CDR3 totals 14 residues. Germline V lookup: CDR1 MDHEN, CDR2 SYDVKM. V lost 6 bases and J lost 3, with 14 bases in between. CDR3 sequence (DNA): TGTGCCAGCAGGCCAAGAGGACTCCACTATGGCTACACCTTC. Its protein product is CASRPRGLHYGYTF.

V usage is TRBV19 and J usage is TRBJ1-1, with D possibly matching TRBD1 (5 bases). CDR3 length: 13 residues. V lost 7 bases to trimming and J lost 1 base, with 10 bases between them. Germline V gene data show CDR1 as LNHDA and CDR2 as SQIVND (reference sequence). CDR3 DNA sequence: TGTGCCAGTACCATCAGGGAGAACACTGAAGCTTTCTTT. Translating it yields CASTIRENTEAFF.

This chain uses TRBV28 with TRBJ2-2; 15 positions match TRBD2. CDR3 size: 18 residues. Germline V CDR1 and CDR2: MDHEN, SYDVKM. After removal of 4 bases from V and 1 base from J, the junction contained 4 bases not matched to a gene. This CDR3 is CASSWTSGRAWNTGELFF. The CDR3 region has the DNA TGTGCCAGCAGTTGGACTAGCGGGAGGGCCTGGAACACCGGGGAGCTGTTTTTT.

About this clone itself: The junction does not match germline at one end; this may be a read error. In DNA, the CDR3 is TGTGCCAGCAGCTCAGATGGTCAGCTCCAGCATTTT. Amino acid sequence: CASSSDGQLQHF. The J gene is TRBJ1-5, the V gene TRBV7-9, with unresolved D. The CDR3 has 12 amino acids. Looked up from germline, CDR1 is SEHNR and CDR2 is FQNEAQ (reference sequence). Combining the CDR3 with reference TRBV7-9 and TRBJ1-5 gives the whole variable domain DTGVSQNPRHKITKRGQNVTFRCDPISEHNRLYWYRQTLGQGPEFLTYFQNEAQLEKSRLLSDRFSAERPKGSFSTLEIQRTEQGDSAMYLCASSSDGQLQHFGDGTRLSIL.